This passage covers 15 T cell receptor beta chains from one sample sequenced in a study of T cells expressing NK-cell markers (dated by TCRdb to 2018 to 2020). Receptor amplification or capture employed 5' RACE. Instrument on record: Illumina HiSeq 2000. TCRdb reprocessed the reads and assigns one entry to each CDR3 protein sequence, leaving out DNA. The table held for this sample gives about 260,000 distinct CDR3 sequences. The ten most abundant clones make up 0.39% of the sample. Sample: blood T cells: a sorted CD56 or NKG2C T cell subset, CD4+ or CD8+ T cells, or bulk PBMC T cells (not recorded which). Receptors were obtained from a man between 18 and 29 years old in good health. Donor details come from another sample of the same person, matched by shared clones.

The chain is built from TRBV9 and TRBJ2-5. CDR1 is SGDLS, CDR2 YYNGEE, per germline. This CDR3 is 15 amino acids long. The CDR3 protein is CASSVRQTYQETQYF. Full variable domain (remainder filled in from reference TRBV9 and TRBJ2-5): DSGVTQTPKHLITATGQRVTLRCSPRSGDLSVYWYQQSLDQGLQFLIQYYNGEERAKGNILERFSAQQFPDLHSELNLSSLELGDSALYFCASSVRQTYQETQYFGPGTRLLVL.

The J gene is TRBJ2-1, the V gene TRBV10-2. This CDR3 region has 12 residues. Germline values: CDR1 WSHSY, CDR2 SAAADI. The CDR3: CASRRWNNEQFF.

This chain connects TRBV5-5 to TRBJ1-2; TCRdb's D gene call, TRBD1, goes unchecked for lack of DNA. The CDR3 is 14 amino acids. Germline CDR1 reads SGHKS; CDR2 reads YYEKEE (reference sequence). CDR3 sequence: CASSGTGADYGYTF.

V gene TRBV20-1 combines with J gene TRBJ2-3. The germline V gene has CDR1 DFQATT and CDR2 SNEGSKA (reference sequence). The CDR3 totals 11 residues. This chain's CDR3 is CSARTGDTQYF.

This chain uses TRBV12-3 or TRBV12-4 with TRBJ1-1; TCRdb's D call, TRBD1, is unchecked because there is no DNA. The CDR3 runs 13 residues. The CDR3 spells CASSLVQGREAFF.

This chain uses TRBV2 with TRBJ1-5. CDR1 is SNHLY, CDR2 FYNNEI, per germline. This CDR3 is 14 amino acids long. The CDR3 here is CASSGSVGGQPQHF.

The V call is TRBV20-1, the J call TRBJ2-1; absent DNA, TCRdb's TRBD2 call cannot be checked. The germline V gene has CDR1 DFQATT and CDR2 SNEGSKA (reference sequence). The CDR3 length is 13 residues. CDR3 sequence reads: CSAPSSTNNEQFF.

The gene calls are TRBV24-1 and TRBJ2-1. The CDR3 covers 13 residues. Per the germline V gene, CDR1 is KGHDR and CDR2 is SFDVKD. This CDR3 is CATQGPRYNEQFF.

The chain links TRBV12-3 or TRBV12-4 to TRBJ2-1; TCRdb indicates TRBD1, and absent DNA this call remains unverified. CDR3 length: 14 amino acids. The CDR3 loop is CASSFVSGGDEQFF.

The chain combines TRBV5-4 with TRBJ2-1; TCRdb indicates TRBD2, and absent DNA this call remains unverified. The CDR3 has 16 residues. The germline gives CDR1 SGHNT, CDR2 YYREEE (reference sequence). The CDR3 spells CASRGTSGRFYNEQFF.

The rearrangement joins TRBV9 to TRBJ2-1; TCRdb's assignment of TRBD2 cannot be checked, as there is no DNA. The CDR3 extends over 20 amino acids. The germline V gene has CDR1 SGDLS and CDR2 YYNGEE. The CDR3 spells CASSVGPTSGTGRAYNEQFF.

CDR3 protein: CATSRAGQAGAEAFF. The chain joins TRBV15 to TRBJ1-1; TCRdb calls TRBD1, which cannot be checked without DNA. This CDR3 spans 15 amino acids. Germline CDR1 LNHNV, CDR2 YYDKDF (reference sequence).

The chain employs TRBV11-2 and TRBJ2-1; TCRdb reports TRBD2, a call that lacks DNA to check it against. CDR3 length: 15 amino acids. CDR1 and CDR2 (germline): SGHAT, FQNNGV. The CDR3: CASRPTSGRLDEQFF.

This sequence joins TRBV12-3 or TRBV12-4 and TRBJ1-5; TCRdb names TRBD1, which stays unverified in the absence of DNA. The CDR3 consists of 15 residues. This CDR3 reads CASSSRGFGNQPQHF.

The chain combines TRBV19 with TRBJ1-5. CDR1 is LNHDA and CDR2 is SQIVND in the germline V gene (reference sequence). The CDR3 runs 16 residues. This chain's CDR3 is CASNKNFGREGQPQHF.